This T cell receptor (beta chain) was recovered during a study of glioma-infiltrating T cells after dendritic cell vaccination. TCRdb's table, derived via immunoSEQ multiplex PCR, lists solely in-frame clones and lacks some. In the table there are about 58,000 clones, about 79% of which are singletons. Time point meaning: after dendritic cell vaccination, including at tumor progression/relapse. The sequencing here drew on blood, taken after dendritic cell vaccination. This receptor was taken from a human donor with glioblastoma.

The CDR3 DNA is TGCGCCAGCAGCTTGCGAGCCTACGAGCAGTACTTC. This gives the protein CASSLRAYEQYF. This chain connects TRBV5-1 to TRBJ2-7; D gene ambiguous. Trimming cost V 1 base and J 2 bases, with 4 bases left between them. The CDR3 sequence is 12 residues long. Germline V gives CDR1 SGHRS, CDR2 YFSETQ.